This TCR beta chain stems from a study of T cell responses to AZD1222 COVID-19 vaccine. Using immunoSEQ multiplex PCR, the repertoire was profiled, and TCRdb retains in-frame clones only, with some absent. Of roughly 140,000 clones listed, under 95% were seen once; the top ten hold more than 1.5%. Germline CDR1 is SQVTM and CDR2 is ANQGSEA. The length of the CDR3 is 13 residues. The V and J ends lost 0 bases and 4 bases, in that order; junction bases with no gene match: 1. This TCR was recovered from an adult who received the AZD1222 COVID-19 vaccine. The sample here was peripheral blood, taken 28 days after the second AZD1222 dose. The chain employs TRBV29-1 and TRBJ1-2; 8 nucleotides align to TRBD1. CDR3 residues: CSVEEDRVYGYTF. The CDR3, as DNA: TGCAGCGTTGAAGAGGACAGGGTCTATGGCTACACCTTC.